These T cell receptor beta chains were read from a single sample in a study of T-cell memory formation after mild COVID-19. From the 5' RACE reads, TCRdb called clonotypes with MiXCR, one entry per CDR3 protein. This table has around 50,000 distinct CDR3 sequences, roughly 27% appearing once. The specimen sequenced was PBMCs or a T cell subset sorted from them (not recorded which). Source of these receptors: a man between 18 and 35 years old who had mild COVID-19 (a few samples of this study predate the infection). Cell type and time point are not known. Both conserved end residues are trimmed from each CDR3. Fields, in order: CDR3 length, J gene, V gene, CDR3 protein.

12 | TRBJ2-1 | TRBV7-3 | ASSLMGTLNEQF
13 | TRBJ2-3 | TRBV6-6 | ASSYSGTGADTQY
12 | TRBJ2-7 | TRBV27 | ASSLGPDSYEQY
12 | TRBJ1-2 | TRBV7-9 | ASSFSLSGGGYT
12 | TRBJ1-5 | TRBV6-1 | ASSEFVGNQPQH
10 | TRBJ2-1 | TRBV7-9 | ASSQAHNEQF
14 | TRBJ2-3 | TRBV4-1 | ASSPVYPSMTDTQY
9 | TRBJ2-5 | TRBV6-6 | ASLGGQTQY
12 | TRBJ1-2 | TRBV4-2 | ASSQEVWRGGYT
11 | TRBJ2-3 | TRBV7-9 | ASSLDLSDTQY
13 | TRBJ2-5 | TRBV3-1 | ASSQETLAEETQY
10 | TRBJ2-2 | TRBV29-1 | SVPGGTGELF
12 | TRBJ2-4 | TRBV7-9 | ASSLTIAKNIQY
12 | TRBJ2-2 | TRBV5-4 | ASRVAGDTGELF
14 | TRBJ1-2 | TRBV28 | ASRLISGGWKYGYT
12 | TRBJ2-1 | TRBV4-1 | ASSHIAIIHEQF
13 | TRBJ1-2 | TRBV7-2 | ASSLDRVDRDGYT
10 | TRBJ2-5 | TRBV7-9 | ASSFREETQY
14 | TRBJ1-5 | TRBV4-2 | ASSQERYRGGEPQH
12 | TRBJ2-7 | TRBV6-6 | ASSSPGGSYEQY
11 | TRBJ2-3 | TRBV4-1 | ASSQERADTQY
10 | TRBJ2-3 | TRBV4-3 | ASSQDRAKQY
12 | TRBJ2-7 | TRBV27 | ASQWGGTPYEQY
11 | TRBJ2-7 | TRBV19 | ASSIDLYYEQY
12 | TRBJ2-1 | TRBV20-1 | SAGEGTGVQEQF
12 | TRBJ2-7 | TRBV19 | ASSPWGPSYEQY
12 | TRBJ1-5 | TRBV12-3/TRBV12-4 | ASSLDRASQPQH
15 | TRBJ2-2 | TRBV7-6 | ASSLPSVGTNTGELF
13 | TRBJ1-5 | TRBV5-5 | ASSPSDRGYQPQH
13 | TRBJ1-6 | TRBV4-2 | ASSQEGTGGPPLH
14 | TRBJ2-5 | TRBV20-1 | SARDQGASYQETQY
13 | TRBJ2-1 | TRBV7-6 | ASGPDSSSYNEQF
13 | TRBJ2-6 | TRBV7-2 | ASSSGRSGANVLT
13 | TRBJ2-2 | TRBV28 | ASSSWGVGTGELF
11 | TRBJ2-1 | TRBV28 | ATQRGFGNEQF
12 | TRBJ2-7 | TRBV7-9 | ASGQPGESYEQY